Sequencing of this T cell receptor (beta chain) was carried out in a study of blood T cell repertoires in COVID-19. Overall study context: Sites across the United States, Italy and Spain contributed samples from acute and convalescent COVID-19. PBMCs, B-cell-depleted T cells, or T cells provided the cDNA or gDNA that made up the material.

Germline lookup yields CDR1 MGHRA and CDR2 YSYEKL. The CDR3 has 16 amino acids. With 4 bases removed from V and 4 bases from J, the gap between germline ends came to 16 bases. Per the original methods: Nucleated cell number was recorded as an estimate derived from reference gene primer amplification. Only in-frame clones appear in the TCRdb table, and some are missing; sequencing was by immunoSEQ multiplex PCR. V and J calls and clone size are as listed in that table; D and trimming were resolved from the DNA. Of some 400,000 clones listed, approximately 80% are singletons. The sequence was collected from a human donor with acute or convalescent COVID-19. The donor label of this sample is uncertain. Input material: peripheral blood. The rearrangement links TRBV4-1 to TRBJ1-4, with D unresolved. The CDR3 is CASSPLSSRLNEKLFF. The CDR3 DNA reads TGCGCCAGCAGCCCCCTATCTAGCAGACTTAATGAAAAACTGTTTTTT.